This T cell receptor beta chain was captured in a study of cytomegalovirus exposure and HLA in healthy donors. Study results and limitations: The tendency of first-cohort TCR clusters to co-occur in the 120 or so validation repertoires emerged from a later analysis. The authors listed 150 to 200 TCR beta chains as cytomegalovirus-associated. Among TCR sequences, most were rare, though some public TCRs appeared in many donors. Published work reported that the classifier diagnosed cytomegalovirus status with high specificity and sensitivity.

The data were produced by immunoSEQ multiplex PCR, yet TCRdb's version contains in-frame clones alone and is incomplete. Here the sample spans 200,000 to 250,000 clones, approximately 88% being singletons. The CDR3 covers 15 residues. Germline V CDR1 and CDR2: MNHNS, SASEGT. V lost 7 bases and J lost 5; bases outside the gene matches: 10. As regards this clone: Its target is unknown.

The sequence was collected from a woman in her twenties or thirties in good health and CMV-seropositive. The sample consisted of PBMCs. The V and J genes are TRBV6-1 and TRBJ1-5; TRBD1 matches at 8 bases. The CDR3 sequence: CASTSGQGLHQPQHF. CDR3 sequence (DNA): TGTGCCAGCACTTCTGGACAGGGCCTTCATCAGCCCCAGCATTTT.